This T cell receptor (beta chain) was documented in a study of T cell responses to AZD1222 COVID-19 vaccine. V lost 3 bases and J lost 4, with 13 bases in between. CDR3 size: 14 residues. Germline CDR1 is SNHLY and CDR2 is FYNNEI. This table comes from immunoSEQ multiplex PCR, and its TCRdb copy is limited to in-frame clones, with some not included. The table shows tens of thousands of clones, with 84% occurring only once. The chain employs TRBV2 and TRBJ2-7; TRBD1 might be the D (6 bases). The clonotype was recovered from an adult in good health. The source material was peripheral blood, sampled on day 0 of AZD1222 vaccination. The CDR3 DNA reads as TGTGCCAGCAGTGACCTGGGCAGGGGTTACGAGCAGTACTTC. Translating it yields CASSDLGRGYEQYF.